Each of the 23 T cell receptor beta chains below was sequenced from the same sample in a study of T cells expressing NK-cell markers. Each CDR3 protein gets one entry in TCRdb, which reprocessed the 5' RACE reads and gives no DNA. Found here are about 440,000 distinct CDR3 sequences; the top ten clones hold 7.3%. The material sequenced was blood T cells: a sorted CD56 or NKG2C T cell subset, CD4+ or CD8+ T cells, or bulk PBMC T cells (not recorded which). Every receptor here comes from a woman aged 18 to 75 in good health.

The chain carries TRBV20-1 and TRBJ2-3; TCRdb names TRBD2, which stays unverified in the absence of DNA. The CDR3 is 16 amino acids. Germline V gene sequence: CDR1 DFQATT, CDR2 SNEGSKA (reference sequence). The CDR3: CSARGLVAGDMGTQYF.

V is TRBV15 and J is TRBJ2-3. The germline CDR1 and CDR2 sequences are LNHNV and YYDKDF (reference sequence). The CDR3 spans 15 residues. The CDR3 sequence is CATSRDAESTDTQYF.

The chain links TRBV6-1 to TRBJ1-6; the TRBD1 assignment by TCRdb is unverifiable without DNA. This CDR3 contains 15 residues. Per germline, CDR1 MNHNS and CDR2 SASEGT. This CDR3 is CASSERSGLSSPLHF.

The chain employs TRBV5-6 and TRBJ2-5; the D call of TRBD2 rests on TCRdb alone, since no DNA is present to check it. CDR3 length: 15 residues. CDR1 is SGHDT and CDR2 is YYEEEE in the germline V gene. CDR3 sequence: CASSTPLAGKETQYF.

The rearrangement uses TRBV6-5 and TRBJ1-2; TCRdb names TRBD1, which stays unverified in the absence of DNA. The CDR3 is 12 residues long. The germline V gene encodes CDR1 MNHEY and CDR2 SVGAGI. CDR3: CASSTGGYGYTF.

This CDR3 is CASSYWGDGETQYF. The chain employs TRBV6-5 and TRBJ2-5; TCRdb reports TRBD1, a call that lacks DNA to check it against. Per the germline V gene, CDR1 is MNHEY and CDR2 is SVGAGI. The CDR3 covers 14 residues.

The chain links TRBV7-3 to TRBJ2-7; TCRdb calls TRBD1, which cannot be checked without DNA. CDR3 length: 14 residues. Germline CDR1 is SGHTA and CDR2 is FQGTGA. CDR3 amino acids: CASSFRGQGYEQYF.

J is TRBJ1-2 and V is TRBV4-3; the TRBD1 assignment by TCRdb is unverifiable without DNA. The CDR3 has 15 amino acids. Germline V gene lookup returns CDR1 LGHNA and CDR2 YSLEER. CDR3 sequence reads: CASSHLSGGASGYTF.

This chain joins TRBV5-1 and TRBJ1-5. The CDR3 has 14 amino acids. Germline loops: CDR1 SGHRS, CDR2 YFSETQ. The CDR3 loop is CASSPEGGNQPQHF. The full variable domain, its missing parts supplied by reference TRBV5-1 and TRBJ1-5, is KAGVTQTPRYLIKTRGQQVTLSCSPISGHRSVSWYQQTPGQGLQFLFEYFSETQRNKGNFPGRFSGRQFSNSRSEMNVSTLELGDSALYLCASSPEGGNQPQHFGDGTRLSIL.

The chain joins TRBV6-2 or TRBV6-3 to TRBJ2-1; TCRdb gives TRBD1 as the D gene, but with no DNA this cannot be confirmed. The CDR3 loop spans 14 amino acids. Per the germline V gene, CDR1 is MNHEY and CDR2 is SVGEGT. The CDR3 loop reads CASSPWGSLNEQFF.

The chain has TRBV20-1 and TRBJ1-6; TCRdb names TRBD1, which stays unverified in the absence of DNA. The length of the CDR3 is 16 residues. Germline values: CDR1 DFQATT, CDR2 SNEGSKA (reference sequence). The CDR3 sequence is CSARAVGGSYNSPLHF.

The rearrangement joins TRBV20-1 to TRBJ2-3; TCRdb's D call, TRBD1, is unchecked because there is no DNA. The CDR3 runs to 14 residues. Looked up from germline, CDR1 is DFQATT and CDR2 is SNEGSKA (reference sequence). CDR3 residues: CSADRGRRTDTQYF.

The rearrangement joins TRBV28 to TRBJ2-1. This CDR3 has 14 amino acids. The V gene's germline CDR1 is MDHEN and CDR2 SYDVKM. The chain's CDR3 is CASSQGLPYNEQFF.

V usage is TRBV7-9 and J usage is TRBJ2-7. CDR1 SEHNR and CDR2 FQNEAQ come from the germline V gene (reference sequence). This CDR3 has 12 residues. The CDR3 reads CASSSRLYEQYF.

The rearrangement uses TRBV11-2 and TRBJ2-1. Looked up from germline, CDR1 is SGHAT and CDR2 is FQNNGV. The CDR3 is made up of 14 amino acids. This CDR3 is CASSSLLATNEQFF. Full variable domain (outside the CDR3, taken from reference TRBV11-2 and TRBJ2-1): EAGVAQSPRYKIIEKRQSVAFWCNPISGHATLYWYQQILGQGPKLLIQFQNNGVVDDSQLPKDRFSAERLKGVDSTLKIQPAKLEDSAVYLCASSSLLATNEQFFGPGTRLTVL.

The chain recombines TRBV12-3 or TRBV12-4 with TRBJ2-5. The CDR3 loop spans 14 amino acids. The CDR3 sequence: CASTQGEYQETQYF.

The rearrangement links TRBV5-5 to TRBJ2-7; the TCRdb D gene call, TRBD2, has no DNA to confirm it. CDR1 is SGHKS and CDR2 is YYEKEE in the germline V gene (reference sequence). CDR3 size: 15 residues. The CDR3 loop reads CASSLEVGVGYEQYF.

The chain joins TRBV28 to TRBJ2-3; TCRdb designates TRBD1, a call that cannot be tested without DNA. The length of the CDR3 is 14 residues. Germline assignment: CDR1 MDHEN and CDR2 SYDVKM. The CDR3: CASSLPGYTDTQYF.

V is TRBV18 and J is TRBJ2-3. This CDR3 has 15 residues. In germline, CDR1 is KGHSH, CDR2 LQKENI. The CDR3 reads CASSPRDSDTDTQYF.

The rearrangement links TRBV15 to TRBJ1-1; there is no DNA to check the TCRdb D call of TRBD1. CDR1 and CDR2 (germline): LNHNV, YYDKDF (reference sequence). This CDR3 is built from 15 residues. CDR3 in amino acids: CATPGDGVFGTEAFF.

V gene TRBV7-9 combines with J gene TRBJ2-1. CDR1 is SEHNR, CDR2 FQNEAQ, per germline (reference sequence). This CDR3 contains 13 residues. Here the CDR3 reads CASSLGPQNEQFF.

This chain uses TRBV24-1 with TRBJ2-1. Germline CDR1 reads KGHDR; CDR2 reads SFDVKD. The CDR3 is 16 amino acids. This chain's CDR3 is CATSDLVASSYNEQFF.

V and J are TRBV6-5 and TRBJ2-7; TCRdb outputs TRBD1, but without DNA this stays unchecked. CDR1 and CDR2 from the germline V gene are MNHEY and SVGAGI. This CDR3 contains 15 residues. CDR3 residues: CASSSAEGAVYEQYF.